This TCR beta chain was identified during a study of cytomegalovirus exposure and HLA in healthy donors. Study-wide results and caveats: Versus the approximately 700-donor mean, an Asian-associated ancestry cluster reportedly showed fewer N-insertions in a later analysis. The records held CMV serostatus as the only immune exposure information.

CDR1 and CDR2 from the germline V gene are MGHRA and YSYEKL. V was shortened by 4 bases and J by 2 bases, with 8 bases between the two germline ends. The CDR3 length is 13 residues. The PCR ran on 60 Vbeta and 13 Jbeta primers. Here immunoSEQ multiplex PCR was the method, and the copy in TCRdb shows in-frame clones only, minus some. The sample records about 160,000 clones, roughly four fifths being singletons. Notes on this clone: Its antigen is as yet unknown.

Sequenced: PBMCs. The chain uses TRBV4-1 and TRBJ1-1; D may be TRBD1 (5 bases). The sequence was obtained from a woman aged 40 to 55 in good health and CMV-seronegative. As DNA, the CDR3 is TGCGCCAGCAGCCTAGGGGTAAACACTGAAGCTTTCTTT. It specifies CASSLGVNTEAFF.